The rows below give T cell receptor beta chains drawn from one sample of a study of blood T cell repertoires in COVID-19. The table came from immunoSEQ multiplex PCR; TCRdb's copy has only in-frame clones and leaves some out. The data hold 100,000 to 150,000 clones, with about nine tenths observed a single time. Sample: peripheral blood. These receptor sequences come from a man between 50 and 59 years old with acute or convalescent COVID-19. Both conserved end residues are part of each CDR3. The D gene is left open where the match is weak. Clone sizes are given selectively: once, few, many, or a class where the clone is expanded.

-	TRBJ2-1	TRBV10-1	once	TGCGCCACCAGGGCCTCCGGGTACAATGAGCAGTTCTTC	CATRASGYNEQFF
-	TRBJ1-2	TRBV18	-	TGTGCCAGCTCACCAGGGGGCGACTATGGCTACACCTTC	CASSPGGDYGYTF
-	TRBJ2-1	TRBV1	many	TGCACGCCGCCCTCCGGGAGGCTTTCTCTAAATGAGCAGTTCTTC	CTPPSGRLSLNEQFF
TRBD1	TRBJ1-4	TRBV27	-	TGTGCCAGCAGTCGACAGGGGATTCTTGAAAAACTGTTTTTT	CASSRQGILEKLFF
-	TRBJ1-2	TRBV6-5	-	TGTGCCAGCAGTTACTCGGGAGGAATCTATGGCTACACCTTC	CASSYSGGIYGYTF
-	TRBJ1-6	TRBV5-1	-	TGCGCCAGCAGCTTGGAGTCGGGGATATATAATTCACCCCTCCACTTT	CASSLESGIYNSPLHF
-	TRBJ1-2	TRBV18	-	TGTGCCAGCTCAAAGGGGCCTTACTATGGCTACACCTTC	CASSKGPYYGYTF
-	TRBJ2-1	TRBV27	-	TGTGCCAGCAGCACGGGGTACTACAATGAGCAGTTCTTC	CASSTGYYNEQFF
-	TRBJ1-5	TRBV5-1	-	TGCGCCAGCAGCTTATCAGGGTCAGAGCCCCAGCATTTT	CASSLSGSEPQHF
TRBD1	TRBJ1-2	TRBV7-3	-	TGTGCCAGCAGCACCAACCCAGGGGGATCGGATGGCTACACCTTC	CASSTNPGGSDGYTF